The clone carrying this TCR beta chain has ten or more counts. The antigen remains undetermined. Template-switching 5'RACE yielded the TCR cDNA; a universal primer site and UMIs were added in the process. Using its own MiXCR run on the 5' RACE reads, TCRdb lists one record per CDR3 protein. Among about 350,000 distinct CDR3 sequences listed, about 4% were seen once. This sample was included in a study of T cells after yellow fever vaccination. As for the study in general: Low-cell-number fractions underwent preparation using SMART-Seq v4 Ultra Low Input. General study results and limits: Clones that expanded after primary vaccination mostly reappeared after the booster (96% CD4, roughly 90% CD8). The bulk population could contribute abundant contaminating clonotypes to FACS-sorted repertoires.

The TCR was taken from a man in his late teens or twenties who received the YFV17D yellow fever vaccine. The specimen comprised PBMCs, sampled 5 days after the yellow fever booster vaccination.

The CDR3 nucleotides are TGTGCCAGCAGTAGCTCCGGGACGGGGGAGACCCAGTACTTC. It yields the protein CASSSSGTGETQYF. This sequence joins TRBV12-3 or TRBV12-4 and TRBJ2-5, with D possibly being TRBD1 or TRBD2 (5 bases each). V lost 5 bases, J lost 5 bases, and 15 bases lay in between. This CDR3 has 14 residues.